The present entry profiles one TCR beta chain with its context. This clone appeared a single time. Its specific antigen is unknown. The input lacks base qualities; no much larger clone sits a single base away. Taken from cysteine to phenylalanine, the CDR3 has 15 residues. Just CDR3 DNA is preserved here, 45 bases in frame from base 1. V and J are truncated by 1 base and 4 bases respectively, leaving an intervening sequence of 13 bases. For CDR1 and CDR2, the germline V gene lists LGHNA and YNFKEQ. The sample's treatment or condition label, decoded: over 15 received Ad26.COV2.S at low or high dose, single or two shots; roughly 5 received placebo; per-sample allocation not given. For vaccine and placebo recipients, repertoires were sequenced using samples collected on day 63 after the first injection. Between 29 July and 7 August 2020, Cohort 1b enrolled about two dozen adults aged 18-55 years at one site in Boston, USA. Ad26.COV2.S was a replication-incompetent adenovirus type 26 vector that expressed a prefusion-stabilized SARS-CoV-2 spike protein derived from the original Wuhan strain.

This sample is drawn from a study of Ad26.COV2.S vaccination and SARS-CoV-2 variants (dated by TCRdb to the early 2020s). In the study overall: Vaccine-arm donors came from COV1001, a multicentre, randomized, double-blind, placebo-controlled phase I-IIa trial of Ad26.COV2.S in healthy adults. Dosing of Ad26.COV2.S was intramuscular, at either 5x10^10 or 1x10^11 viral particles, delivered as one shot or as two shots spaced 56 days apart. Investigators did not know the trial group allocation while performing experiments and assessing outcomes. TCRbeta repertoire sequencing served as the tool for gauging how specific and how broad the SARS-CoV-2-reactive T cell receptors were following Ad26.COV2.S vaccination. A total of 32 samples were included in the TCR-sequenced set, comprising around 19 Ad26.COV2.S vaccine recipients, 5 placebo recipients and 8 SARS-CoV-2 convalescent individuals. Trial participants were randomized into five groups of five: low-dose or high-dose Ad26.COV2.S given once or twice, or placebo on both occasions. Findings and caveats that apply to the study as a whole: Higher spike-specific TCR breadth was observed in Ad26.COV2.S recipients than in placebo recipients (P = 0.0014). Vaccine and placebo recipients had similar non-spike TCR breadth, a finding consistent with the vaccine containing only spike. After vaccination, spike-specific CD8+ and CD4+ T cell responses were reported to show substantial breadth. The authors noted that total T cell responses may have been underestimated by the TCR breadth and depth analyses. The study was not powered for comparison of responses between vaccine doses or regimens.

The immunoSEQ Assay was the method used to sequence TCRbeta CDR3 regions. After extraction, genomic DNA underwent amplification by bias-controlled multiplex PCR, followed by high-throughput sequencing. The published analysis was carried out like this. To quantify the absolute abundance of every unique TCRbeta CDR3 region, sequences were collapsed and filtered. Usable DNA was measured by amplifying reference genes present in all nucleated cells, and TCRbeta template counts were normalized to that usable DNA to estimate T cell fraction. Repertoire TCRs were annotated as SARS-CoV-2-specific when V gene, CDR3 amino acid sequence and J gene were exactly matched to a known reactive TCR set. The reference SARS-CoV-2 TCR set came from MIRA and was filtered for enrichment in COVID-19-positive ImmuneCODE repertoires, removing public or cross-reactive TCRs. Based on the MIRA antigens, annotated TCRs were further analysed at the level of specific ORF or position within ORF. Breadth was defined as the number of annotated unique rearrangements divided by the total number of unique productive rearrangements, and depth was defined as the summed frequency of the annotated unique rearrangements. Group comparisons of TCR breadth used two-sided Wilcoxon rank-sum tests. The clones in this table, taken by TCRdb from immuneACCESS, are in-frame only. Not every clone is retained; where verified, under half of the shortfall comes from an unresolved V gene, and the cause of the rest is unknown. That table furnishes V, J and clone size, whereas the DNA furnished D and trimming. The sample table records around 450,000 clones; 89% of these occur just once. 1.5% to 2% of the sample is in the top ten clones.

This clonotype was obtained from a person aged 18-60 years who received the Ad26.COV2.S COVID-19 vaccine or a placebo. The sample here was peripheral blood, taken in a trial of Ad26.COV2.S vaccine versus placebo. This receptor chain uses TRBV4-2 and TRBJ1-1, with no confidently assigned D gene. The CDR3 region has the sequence CASSQVPRTPTEAFF. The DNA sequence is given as TGTGCCAGCAGCCAAGTACCCAGGACTCCCACTGAAGCTTTCTTT.